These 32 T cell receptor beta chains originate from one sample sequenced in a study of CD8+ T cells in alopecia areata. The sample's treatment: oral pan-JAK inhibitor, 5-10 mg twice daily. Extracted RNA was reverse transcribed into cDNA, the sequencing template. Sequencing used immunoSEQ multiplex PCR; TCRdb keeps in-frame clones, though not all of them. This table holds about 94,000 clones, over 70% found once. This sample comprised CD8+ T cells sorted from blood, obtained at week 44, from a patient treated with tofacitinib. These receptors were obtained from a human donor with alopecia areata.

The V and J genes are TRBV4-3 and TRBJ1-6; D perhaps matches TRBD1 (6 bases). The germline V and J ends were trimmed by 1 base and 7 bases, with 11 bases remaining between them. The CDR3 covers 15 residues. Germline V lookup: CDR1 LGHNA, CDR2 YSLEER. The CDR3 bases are TGCGCCAGCAGCCAAGTGGCAGGGGACAATTCACCCCTCCACTTT. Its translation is CASSQVAGDNSPLHF.

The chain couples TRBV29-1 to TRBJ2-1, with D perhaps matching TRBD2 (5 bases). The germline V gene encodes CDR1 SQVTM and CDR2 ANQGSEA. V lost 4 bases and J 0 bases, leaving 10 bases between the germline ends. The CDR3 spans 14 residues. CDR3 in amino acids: CSVVMGSSYNEQFF. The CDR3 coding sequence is TGCAGCGTTGTGATGGGGAGCTCCTACAATGAGCAGTTCTTC.

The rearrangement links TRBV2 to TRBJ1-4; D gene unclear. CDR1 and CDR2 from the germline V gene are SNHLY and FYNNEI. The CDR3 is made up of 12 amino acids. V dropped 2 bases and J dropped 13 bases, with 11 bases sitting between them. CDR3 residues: CASSEKGLVLFF. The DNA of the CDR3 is TGTGCCAGCAGTGAAAAAGGACTTGTACTGTTTTTT.

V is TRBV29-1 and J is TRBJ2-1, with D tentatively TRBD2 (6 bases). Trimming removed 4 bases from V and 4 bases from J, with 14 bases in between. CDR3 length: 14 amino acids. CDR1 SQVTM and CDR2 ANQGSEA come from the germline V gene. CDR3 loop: CSVVLAGPYNEQFF. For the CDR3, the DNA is TGCAGCGTTGTACTGGCGGGGCCGTACAATGAGCAGTTCTTC.

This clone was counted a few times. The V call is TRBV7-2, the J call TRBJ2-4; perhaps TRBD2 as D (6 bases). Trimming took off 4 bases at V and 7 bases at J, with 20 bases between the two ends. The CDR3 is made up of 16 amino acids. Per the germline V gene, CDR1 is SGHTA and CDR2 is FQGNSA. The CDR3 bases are TGTGCCAGCAGCTCGGGAGACGAGGGGTTAGGTAACATTCAGTACTTC. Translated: CASSSGDEGLGNIQYF.

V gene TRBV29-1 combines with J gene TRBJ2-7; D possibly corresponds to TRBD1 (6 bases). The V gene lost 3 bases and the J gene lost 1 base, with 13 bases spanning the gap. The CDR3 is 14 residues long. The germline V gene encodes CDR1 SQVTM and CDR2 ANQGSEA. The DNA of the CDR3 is TGCAGCGTTGATCTGGACAGTGGGTCCTACGAGCAGTACTTC. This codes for CSVDLDSGSYEQYF.

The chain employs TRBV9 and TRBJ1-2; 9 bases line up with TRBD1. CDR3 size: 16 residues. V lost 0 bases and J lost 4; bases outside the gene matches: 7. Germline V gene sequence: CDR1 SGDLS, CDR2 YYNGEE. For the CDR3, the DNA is TGTGCCAGCAGCGTAGCTACAGGGGGCGAGGGCTATGGCTACACCTTC. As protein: CASSVATGGEGYGYTF.

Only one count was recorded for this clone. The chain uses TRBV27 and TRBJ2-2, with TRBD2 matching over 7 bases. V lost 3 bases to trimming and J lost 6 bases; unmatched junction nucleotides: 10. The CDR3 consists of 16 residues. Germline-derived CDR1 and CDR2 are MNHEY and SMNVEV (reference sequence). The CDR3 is CASSLLGGAGPGELFF. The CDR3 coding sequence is TGTGCCAGCAGTTTGCTGGGAGGGGCAGGGCCCGGGGAGCTGTTTTTT.

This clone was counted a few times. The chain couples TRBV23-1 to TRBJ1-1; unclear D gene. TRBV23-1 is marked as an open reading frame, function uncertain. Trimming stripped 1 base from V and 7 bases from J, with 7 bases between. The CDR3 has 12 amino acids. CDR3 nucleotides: TGCGCCAGCAGTCAATTATTGAGTGAAGCTTTCTTT. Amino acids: CASSQLLSEAFF.

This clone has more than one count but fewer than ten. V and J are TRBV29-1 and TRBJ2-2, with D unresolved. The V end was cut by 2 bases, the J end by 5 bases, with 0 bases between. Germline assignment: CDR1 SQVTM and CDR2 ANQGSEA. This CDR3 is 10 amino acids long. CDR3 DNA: TGCAGCGTTGAAACCGGGGAGCTGTTTTTT. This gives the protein CSVETGELFF.

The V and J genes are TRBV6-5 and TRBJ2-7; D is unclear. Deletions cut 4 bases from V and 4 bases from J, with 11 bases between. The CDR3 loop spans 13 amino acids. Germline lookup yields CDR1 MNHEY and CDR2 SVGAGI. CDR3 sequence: CASSSLNGYEQYF. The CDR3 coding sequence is TGTGCCAGCAGTTCGCTTAACGGGTACGAGCAGTACTTC.

The CDR3: CASSEVWGSEQYF. Written as DNA, the CDR3 is TGCGCCAGCAGTGAGGTTTGGGGATCCGAGCAGTACTTC. V is TRBV10-1 and J is TRBJ2-7; D remains ambiguous. The length of the CDR3 is 13 residues. V lost 2 bases, J lost 6 bases, and 11 bases lay in between. In germline, CDR1 is WNHNN, CDR2 SYGVQD (reference sequence).

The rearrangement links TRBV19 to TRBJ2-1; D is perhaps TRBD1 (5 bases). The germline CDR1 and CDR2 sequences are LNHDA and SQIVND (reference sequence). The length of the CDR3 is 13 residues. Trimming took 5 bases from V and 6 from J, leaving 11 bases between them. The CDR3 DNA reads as TGTGCCAGTAGTGGCGACAGTATCAATGAGCAGTTCTTC. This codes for CASSGDSINEQFF.

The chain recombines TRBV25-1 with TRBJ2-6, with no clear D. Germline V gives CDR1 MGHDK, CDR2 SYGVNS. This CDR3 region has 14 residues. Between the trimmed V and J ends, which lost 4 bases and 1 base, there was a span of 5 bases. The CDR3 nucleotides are TGTGCCAGCAGTGGTGGATCTGGGGCCAACGTCCTGACTTTC. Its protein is CASSGGSGANVLTF. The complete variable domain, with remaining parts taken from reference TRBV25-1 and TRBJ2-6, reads EADIYQTPRYLVIGTGKKITLECSQTMGHDKMYWYQQDPGMELHLIHYSYGVNSTEKGDLSSESTVSRIRTEHFPLTLESARPSHTSQYLCASSGGSGANVLTFGAGSRLTVL.

CDR3 sequence: CASSPQAYEQFF. DNA for the CDR3: TGTGCCAGCAGCCCTCAAGCTTATGAGCAGTTCTTC. This chain uses TRBV5-6 with TRBJ2-1; D gene uncertain. The CDR3 loop spans 12 amino acids. Trimming pared 4 bases from V and 8 bases from J, leaving 10 bases between. CDR1 and CDR2 from the germline V gene are SGHDT and YYEEEE.

The CDR3 reads CAISEVRPSGAYEQYF. DNA of the CDR3: TGTGCCATCAGTGAGGTCCGGCCTAGCGGGGCCTACGAGCAGTACTTC. This chain links TRBV10-3 with TRBJ2-7, with TRBD2 matching over 9 bases. The CDR3 runs 16 residues. From germline, CDR1 is ENHRY and CDR2 SYGVKD. Trimming removed 2 bases from V and 2 bases from J; junction bases left unmatched: 7.

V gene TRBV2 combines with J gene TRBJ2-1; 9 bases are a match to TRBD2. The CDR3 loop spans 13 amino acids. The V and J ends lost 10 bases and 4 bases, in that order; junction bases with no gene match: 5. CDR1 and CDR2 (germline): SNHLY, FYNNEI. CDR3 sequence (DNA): TGTGCCACTCGCGGGGGGGCATACAATGAGCAGTTCTTC. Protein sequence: CATRGGAYNEQFF.

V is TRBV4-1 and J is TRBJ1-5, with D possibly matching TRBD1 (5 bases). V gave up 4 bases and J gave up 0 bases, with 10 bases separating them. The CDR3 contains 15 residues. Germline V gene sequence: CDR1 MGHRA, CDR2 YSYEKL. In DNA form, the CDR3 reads TGCGCCAGCAGCCTCCGGGACGATAGCAATCAGCCCCAGCATTTT. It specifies CASSLRDDSNQPQHF.

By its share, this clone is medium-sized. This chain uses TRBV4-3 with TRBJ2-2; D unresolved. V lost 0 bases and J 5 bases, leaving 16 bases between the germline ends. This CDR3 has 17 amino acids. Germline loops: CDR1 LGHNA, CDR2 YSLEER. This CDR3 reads CASSQDSSAPGTGELFF. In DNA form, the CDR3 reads TGCGCCAGCAGCCAAGATTCCAGTGCCCCTGGGACCGGGGAGCTGTTTTTT.

The CDR3: CATSRVDRDQETQYF. CDR3 in DNA: TGTGCCACCAGCAGAGTGGACAGGGATCAAGAGACCCAGTACTTC. This sequence joins TRBV15 and TRBJ2-5; 8 bases map to TRBD1. Germline V gives CDR1 LNHNV, CDR2 YYDKDF (reference sequence). This CDR3 is 15 amino acids long. V shed 1 base, J shed 2 bases, and the junction held 3 bases outside the gene matches. The full variable domain, rest sourced from reference TRBV15 and TRBJ2-5, is DAMVIQNPRYQVTQFGKPVTLSCSQTLNHNVMYWYQQKSSQAPKLLFHYYDKDFNNEADTPDNFQSRRPNTSFCFLDIRSPGLGDTAMYLCATSRVDRDQETQYFGPGTRLLVL.

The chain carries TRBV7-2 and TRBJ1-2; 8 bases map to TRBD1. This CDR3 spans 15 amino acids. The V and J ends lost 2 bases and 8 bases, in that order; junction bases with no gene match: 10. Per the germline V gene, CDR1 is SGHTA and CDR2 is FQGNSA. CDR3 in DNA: TGTGCCAGCAGCTTATTCCGGGACAGGAGCAGCGGCTACACCTTC. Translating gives CASSLFRDRSSGYTF.

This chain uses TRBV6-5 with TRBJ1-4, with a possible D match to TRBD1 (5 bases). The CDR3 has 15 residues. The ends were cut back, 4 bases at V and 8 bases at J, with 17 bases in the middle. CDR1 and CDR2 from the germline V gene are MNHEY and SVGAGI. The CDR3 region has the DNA TGTGCCAGCAGTTCGGGGGGTGGCGCCACGGAAAAACTGTTTTTT. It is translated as CASSSGGGATEKLFF.

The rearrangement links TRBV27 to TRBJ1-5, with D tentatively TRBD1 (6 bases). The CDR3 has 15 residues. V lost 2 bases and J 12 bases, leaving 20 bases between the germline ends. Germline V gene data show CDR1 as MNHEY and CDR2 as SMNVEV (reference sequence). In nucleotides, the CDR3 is TGTGCCAGCAGTTTAACGGACAGAGCCGAAGAGCTCCAGCATTTT. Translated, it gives CASSLTDRAEELQHF.

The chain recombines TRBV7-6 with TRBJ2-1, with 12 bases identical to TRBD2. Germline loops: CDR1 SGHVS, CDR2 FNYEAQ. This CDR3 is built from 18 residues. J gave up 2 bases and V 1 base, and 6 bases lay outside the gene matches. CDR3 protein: CASSLELAGGLPYNEQFF. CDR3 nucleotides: TGTGCCAGCAGCTTAGAGCTAGCGGGGGGGTTACCCTACAATGAGCAGTTCTTC. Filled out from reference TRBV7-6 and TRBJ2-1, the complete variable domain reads GAGVSQSPRYKVTKRGQDVALRCDPISGHVSLYWYRQALGQGPEFLTYFNYEAQQDKSGLPNDRFSAERPEGSISTLTIQRTEQRDSAMYRCASSLELAGGLPYNEQFFGPGTRLTVL.

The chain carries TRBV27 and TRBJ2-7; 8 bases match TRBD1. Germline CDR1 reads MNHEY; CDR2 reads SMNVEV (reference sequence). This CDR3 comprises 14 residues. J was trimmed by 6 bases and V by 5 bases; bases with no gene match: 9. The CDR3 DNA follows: TGTGCCAGCAGTCCGCATAACAGGGGGGTCGAGCAGTACTTC. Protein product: CASSPHNRGVEQYF.

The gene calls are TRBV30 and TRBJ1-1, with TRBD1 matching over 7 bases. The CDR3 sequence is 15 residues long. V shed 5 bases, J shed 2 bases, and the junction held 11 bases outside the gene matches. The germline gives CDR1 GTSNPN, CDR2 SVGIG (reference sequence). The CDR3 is CAWGSNRGFNTEAFF. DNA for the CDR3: TGTGCCTGGGGGAGTAACAGGGGTTTTAACACTGAAGCTTTCTTT.

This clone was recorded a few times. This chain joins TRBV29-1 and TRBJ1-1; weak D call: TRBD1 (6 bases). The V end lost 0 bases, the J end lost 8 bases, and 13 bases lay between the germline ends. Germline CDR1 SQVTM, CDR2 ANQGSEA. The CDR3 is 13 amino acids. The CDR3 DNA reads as TGCAGCGTTGAAGAGATGGACAGCCAAGAAGCTTTCTTT. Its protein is CSVEEMDSQEAFF.

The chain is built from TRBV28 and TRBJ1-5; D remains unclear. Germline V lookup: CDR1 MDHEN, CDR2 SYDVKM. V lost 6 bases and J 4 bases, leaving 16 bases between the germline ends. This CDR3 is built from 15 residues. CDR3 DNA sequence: TGTGCCAGCAGGTTCTTACGAGAAGGTAATCAGCCCCAGCATTTT. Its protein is CASRFLREGNQPQHF.

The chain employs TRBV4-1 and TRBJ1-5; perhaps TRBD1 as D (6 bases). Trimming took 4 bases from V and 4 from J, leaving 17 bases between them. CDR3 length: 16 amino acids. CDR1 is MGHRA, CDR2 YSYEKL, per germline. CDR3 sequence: CASSRGGVGSNQPQHF. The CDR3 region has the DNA TGCGCCAGCAGCCGAGGGGGAGTAGGCTCTAATCAGCCCCAGCATTTT.

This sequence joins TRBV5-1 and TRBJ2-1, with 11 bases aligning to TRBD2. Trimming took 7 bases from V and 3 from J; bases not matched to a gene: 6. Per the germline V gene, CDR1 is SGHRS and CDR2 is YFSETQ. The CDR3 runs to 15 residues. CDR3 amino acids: CASSSGTSGYNEQFF. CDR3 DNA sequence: TGCGCCAGCTCATCCGGGACTAGCGGCTACAATGAGCAGTTCTTC.

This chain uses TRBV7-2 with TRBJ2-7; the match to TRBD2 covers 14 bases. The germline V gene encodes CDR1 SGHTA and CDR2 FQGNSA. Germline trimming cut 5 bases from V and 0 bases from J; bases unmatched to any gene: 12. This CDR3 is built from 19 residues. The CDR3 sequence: CASSPPTSGGVRSSYEQYF. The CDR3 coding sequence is TGTGCCAGCAGCCCCCCGACTAGCGGGGGGGTCCGATCCTCCTACGAGCAGTACTTC.

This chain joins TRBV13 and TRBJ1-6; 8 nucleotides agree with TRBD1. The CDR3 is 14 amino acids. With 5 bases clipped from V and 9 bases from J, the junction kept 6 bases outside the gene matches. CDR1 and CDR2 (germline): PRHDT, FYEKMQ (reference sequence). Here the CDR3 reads CASSTGTGGSPLHF. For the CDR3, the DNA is TGTGCCAGCAGCACGGGGACAGGTGGTTCACCCCTCCACTTT. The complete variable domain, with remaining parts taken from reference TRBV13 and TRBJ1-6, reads AAGVIQSPRHLIKEKRETATLKCYPIPRHDTVYWYQQGPGQDPQFLISFYEKMQSDKGSIPDRFSAQQFSDYHSELNMSSLELGDSALYFCASSTGTGGSPLHFGNGTRLTVT.